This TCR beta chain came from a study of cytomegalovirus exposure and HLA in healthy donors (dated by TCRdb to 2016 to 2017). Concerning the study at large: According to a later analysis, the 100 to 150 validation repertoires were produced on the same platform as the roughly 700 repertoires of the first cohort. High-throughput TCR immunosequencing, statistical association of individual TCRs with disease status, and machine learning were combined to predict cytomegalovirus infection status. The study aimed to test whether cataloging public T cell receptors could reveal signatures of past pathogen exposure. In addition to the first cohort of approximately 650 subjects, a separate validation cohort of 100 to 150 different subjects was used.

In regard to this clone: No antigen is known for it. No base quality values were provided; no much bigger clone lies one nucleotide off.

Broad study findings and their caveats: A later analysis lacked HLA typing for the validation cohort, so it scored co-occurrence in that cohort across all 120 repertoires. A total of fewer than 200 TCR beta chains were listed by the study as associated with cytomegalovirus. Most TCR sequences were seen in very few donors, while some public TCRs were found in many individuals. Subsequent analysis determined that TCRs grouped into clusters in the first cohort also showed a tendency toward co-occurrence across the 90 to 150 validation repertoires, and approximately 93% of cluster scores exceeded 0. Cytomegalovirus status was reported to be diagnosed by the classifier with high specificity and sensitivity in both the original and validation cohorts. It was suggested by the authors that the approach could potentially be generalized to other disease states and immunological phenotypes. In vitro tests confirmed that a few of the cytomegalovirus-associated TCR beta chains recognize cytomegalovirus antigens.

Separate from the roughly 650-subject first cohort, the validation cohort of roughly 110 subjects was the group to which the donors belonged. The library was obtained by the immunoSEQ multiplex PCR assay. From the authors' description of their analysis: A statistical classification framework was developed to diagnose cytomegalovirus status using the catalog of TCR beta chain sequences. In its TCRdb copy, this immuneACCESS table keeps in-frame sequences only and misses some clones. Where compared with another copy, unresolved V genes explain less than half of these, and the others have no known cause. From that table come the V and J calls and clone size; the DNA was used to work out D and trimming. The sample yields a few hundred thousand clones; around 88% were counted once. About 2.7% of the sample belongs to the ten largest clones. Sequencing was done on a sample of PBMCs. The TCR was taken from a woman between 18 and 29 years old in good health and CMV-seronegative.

The DNA is TGTGCCAGCAGCCCTGGATCCAACGGGGATGAGCAGTTCTTC. Its amino acids are CASSPGSNGDEQFF. The sequence links TRBV13 to TRBJ2-1; the D gene is possibly TRBD2, with 5 bases matching. Per the germline V gene (reference sequence), PRHDT is the CDR1 and FYEKMQ is the CDR2. From cysteine to phenylalanine, the CDR3 is 14 amino acids long. The sequence is cut down to CDR3 DNA, 42 bases in frame from base 1. The V end loses 5 bases and the J end loses 8 bases, and a stretch of 16 bases separates them.